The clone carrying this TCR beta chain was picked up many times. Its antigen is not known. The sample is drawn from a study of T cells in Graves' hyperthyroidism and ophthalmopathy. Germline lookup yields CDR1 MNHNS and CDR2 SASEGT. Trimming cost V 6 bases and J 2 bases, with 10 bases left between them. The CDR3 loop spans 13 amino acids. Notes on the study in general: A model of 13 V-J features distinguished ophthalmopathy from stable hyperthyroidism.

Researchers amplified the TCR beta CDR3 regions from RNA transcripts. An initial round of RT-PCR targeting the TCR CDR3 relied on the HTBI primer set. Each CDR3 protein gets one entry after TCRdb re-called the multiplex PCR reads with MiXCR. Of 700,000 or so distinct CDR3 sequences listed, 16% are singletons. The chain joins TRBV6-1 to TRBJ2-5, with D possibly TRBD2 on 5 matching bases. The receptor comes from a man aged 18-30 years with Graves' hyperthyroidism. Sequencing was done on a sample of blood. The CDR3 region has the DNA TGTGCCAGCAGAGGACGGAGGCAAGAGACCCAGTACTTC. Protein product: CASRGRRQETQYF.